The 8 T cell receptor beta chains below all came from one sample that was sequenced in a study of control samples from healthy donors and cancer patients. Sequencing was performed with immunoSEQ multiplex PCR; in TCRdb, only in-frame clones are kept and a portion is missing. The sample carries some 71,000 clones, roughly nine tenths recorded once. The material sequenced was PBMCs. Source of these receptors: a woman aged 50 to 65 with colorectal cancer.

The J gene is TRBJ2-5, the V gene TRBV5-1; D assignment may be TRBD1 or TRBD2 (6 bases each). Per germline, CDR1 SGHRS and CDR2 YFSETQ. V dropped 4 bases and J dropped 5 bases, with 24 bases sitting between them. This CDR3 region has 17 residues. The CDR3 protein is CASSPNVVGGGGETQYF. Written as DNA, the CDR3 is TGCGCCAGCAGCCCCAACGTCGTAGGGGGAGGAGGGGAGACCCAGTACTTC.

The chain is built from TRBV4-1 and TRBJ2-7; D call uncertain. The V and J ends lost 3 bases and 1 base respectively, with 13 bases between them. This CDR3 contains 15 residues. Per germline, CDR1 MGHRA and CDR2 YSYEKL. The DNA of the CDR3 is TGCGCCAGCAGCCAGCCCTTGAGTGGTTCCTACGAGCAGTACTTC. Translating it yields CASSQPLSGSYEQYF.

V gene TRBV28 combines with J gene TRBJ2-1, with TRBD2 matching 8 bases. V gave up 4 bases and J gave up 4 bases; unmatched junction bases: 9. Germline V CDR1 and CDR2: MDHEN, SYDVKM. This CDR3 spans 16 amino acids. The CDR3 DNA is TGTGCCAGCAGTTCGCTACTAGCGGCCAATTACAATGAGCAGTTCTTC. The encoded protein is CASSSLLAANYNEQFF.

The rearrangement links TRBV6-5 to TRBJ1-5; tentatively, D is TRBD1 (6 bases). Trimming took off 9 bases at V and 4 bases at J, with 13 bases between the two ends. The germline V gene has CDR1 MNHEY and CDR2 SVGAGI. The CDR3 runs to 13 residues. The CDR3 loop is CASRDTNNQPQHF. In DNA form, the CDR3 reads TGTGCCAGTAGGGACACAAATAATCAGCCCCAGCATTTT.

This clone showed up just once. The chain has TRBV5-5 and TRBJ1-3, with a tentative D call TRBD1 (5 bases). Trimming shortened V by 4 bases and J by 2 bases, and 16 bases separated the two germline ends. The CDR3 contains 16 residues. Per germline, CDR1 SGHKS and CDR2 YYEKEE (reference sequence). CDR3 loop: CASSQAGGGTGNTIYF. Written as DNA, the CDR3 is TGTGCCAGCAGCCAGGCCGGCGGGGGGACTGGAAACACCATATATTTT. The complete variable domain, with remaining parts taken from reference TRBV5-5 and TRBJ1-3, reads DAGVTQSPTHLIKTRGQQVTLRCSPISGHKSVSWYQQVLGQGPQFIFQYYEKEERGRGNFPDRFSARQFPNYSSELNVNALLLGDSALYLCASSQAGGGTGNTIYFGEGSWLTVV.

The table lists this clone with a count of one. Here the CDR3 reads CASSVVMGGTSGHTYNEQFF. In DNA form, the CDR3 reads TGTGCCAGCAGTGTAGTGATGGGGGGGACTAGCGGTCATACCTACAATGAGCAGTTCTTC. This chain connects TRBV6-1 to TRBJ2-1; 11 bases are a match to TRBD2. Germline V gene data show CDR1 as MNHNS and CDR2 as SASEGT. V was pared by 4 bases and J by 2 bases, with 16 bases of the junction left unmatched. The CDR3 has 20 amino acids.

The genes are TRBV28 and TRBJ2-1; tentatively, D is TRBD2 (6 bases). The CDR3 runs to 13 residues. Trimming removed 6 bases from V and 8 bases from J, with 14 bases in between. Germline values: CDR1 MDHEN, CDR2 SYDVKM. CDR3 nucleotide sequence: TGTGCCAGCAGCGTGGCCTGGGGGGATGAGCAGTTCTTC. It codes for CASSVAWGDEQFF.

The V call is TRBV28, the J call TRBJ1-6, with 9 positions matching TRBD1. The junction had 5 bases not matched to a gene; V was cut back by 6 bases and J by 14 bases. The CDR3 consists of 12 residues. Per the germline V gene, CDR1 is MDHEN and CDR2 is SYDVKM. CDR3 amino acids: CASRLTGGTLHF. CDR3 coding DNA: TGTGCCAGCAGACTGACAGGGGGGACCCTCCACTTT.